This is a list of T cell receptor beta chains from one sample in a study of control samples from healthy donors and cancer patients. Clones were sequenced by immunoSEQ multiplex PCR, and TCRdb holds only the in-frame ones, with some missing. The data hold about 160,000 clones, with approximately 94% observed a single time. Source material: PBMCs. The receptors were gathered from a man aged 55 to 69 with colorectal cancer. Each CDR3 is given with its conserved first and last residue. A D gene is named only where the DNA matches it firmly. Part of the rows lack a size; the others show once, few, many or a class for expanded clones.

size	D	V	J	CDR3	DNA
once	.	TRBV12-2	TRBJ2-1	CASRPVPGRSYNEQFF	TGTGCAAGTCGCCCAGTACCGGGACGCTCCTACAATGAGCAGTTCTTC
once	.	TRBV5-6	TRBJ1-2	CASSFSSYGYTF	TGTGCCAGCAGCTTTTCCAGCTATGGCTACACCTTC
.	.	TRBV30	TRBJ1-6	CAWSVLGGRNSPLHF	TGTGCCTGGAGTGTACTCGGTGGCAGAAATTCACCCCTCCACTTT
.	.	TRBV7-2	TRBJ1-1	CASSLTGLNTEAFF	TGTGCCAGCAGCCTGACAGGATTGAACACTGAAGCTTTCTTT
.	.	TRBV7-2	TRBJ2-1	CASSPNGASRLNEQFF	TGTGCCAGCAGCCCGAACGGGGCTAGCAGGCTTAATGAGCAGTTCTTC
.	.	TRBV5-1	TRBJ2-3	CASSLALQPTDTQYF	TGCGCCAGCAGCTTGGCCCTACAGCCCACAGATACGCAGTATTTT
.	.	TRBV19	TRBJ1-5	CASSMATGDQPQHF	TGTGCCAGTAGTATGGCGACAGGAGATCAGCCCCAGCATTTT
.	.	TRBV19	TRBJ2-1	CASSSRIYNEQFF	TGTGCCAGTAGTTCGAGGATATACAATGAGCAGTTCTTC
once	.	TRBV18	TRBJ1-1	CASSPLTDNTEAFF	TGTGCCAGCTCACCTCTGACAGATAACACTGAAGCTTTCTTT
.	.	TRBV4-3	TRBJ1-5	CASSQDYTRSNQPQHF	TGCGCCAGCAGCCAAGATTATACCAGAAGCAATCAGCCCCAGCATTTT
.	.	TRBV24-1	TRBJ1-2	CATSDSGRANGYTF	TGTGCCACCAGTGATTCAGGCAGGGCGAATGGCTACACCTTC
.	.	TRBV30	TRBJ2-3	CAWSLGFGVWQYF	TGTGCCTGGAGCCTGGGTTTCGGTGTTTGGCAGTATTTT
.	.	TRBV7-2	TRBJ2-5	CASSLGPAGLQETQYF	TGTGCCAGCAGCTTAGGACCAGCGGGCCTCCAAGAGACCCAGTACTTC
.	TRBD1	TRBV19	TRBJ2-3	CASSPPPGQGAADTQYF	TGTGCCAGTAGTCCCCCACCGGGACAGGGGGCGGCAGATACGCAGTATTTT
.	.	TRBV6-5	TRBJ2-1	CASTPEPAESNEQFF	TGTGCCAGCACTCCAGAGCCGGCAGAGAGCAATGAGCAGTTCTTC
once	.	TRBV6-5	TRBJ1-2	CASSNRGGYTF	TGTGCCAGCAGTAACCGAGGTGGCTACACCTTC
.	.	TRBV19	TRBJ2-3	CASSILWEGQALSTDTQYF	TGTGCCAGTAGTATTCTCTGGGAGGGACAGGCGCTATCCACAGATACGCAGTATTTT
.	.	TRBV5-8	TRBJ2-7	CASTSPGSYEQYF	TGTGCCAGCACCTCCCCGGGGTCCTACGAGCAGTACTTC
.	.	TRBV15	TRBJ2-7	CATSRDLNSAYEQYF	TGTGCCACCAGCAGAGATCTGAACAGCGCCTACGAGCAGTACTTC
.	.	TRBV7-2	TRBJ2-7	CASSPTRGEQYF	TGTGCCAGCAGCCCCACGAGGGGCGAGCAGTACTTC
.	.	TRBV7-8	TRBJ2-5	CASSLEQGLAETQYF	TGTGCCAGCAGCTTAGAGCAGGGGCTGGCAGAGACCCAGTACTTC
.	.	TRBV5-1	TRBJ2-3	CASSPGSSGKDTQYF	TGCGCCAGCAGCCCCGGGTCCTCAGGGAAGGATACGCAGTATTTT
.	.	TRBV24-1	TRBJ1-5	CATSDTGNQPQHF	TGTGCCACCAGTGATACAGGCAATCAGCCCCAGCATTTT
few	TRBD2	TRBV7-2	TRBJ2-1	CASSSLAGGHNEQFF	TGTGCCAGCAGCTCACTAGCGGGGGGTCACAATGAGCAGTTCTTC
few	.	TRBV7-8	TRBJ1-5	CASSPARYEPQHF	TGTGCCAGCAGCCCCGCTAGGTACGAGCCCCAGCATTTT
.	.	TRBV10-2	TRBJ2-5	CASPVMPIEETQYF	TGCGCCAGCCCGGTGATGCCGATCGAAGAGACCCAGTACTTC
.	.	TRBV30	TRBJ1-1	CAWSRGSATEAFF	TGTGCCTGGAGTAGAGGGTCGGCCACTGAAGCTTTCTTT
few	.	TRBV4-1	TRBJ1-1	CASSQGLLGRIMNTEAFF	TGCGCCAGCAGCCAGGGCCTCCTCGGACGGATCATGAACACTGAAGCTTTCTTT
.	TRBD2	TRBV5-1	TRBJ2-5	CASSLASGGETQYF	TGCGCCAGCAGCTTGGCCAGCGGGGGAGAGACCCAGTACTTC
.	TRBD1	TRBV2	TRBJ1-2	CAIGQGYGYTF	TGTGCCATAGGACAGGGGTATGGCTACACCTTC
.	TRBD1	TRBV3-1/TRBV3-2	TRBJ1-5	CASSQQGQSNQPQHF	TGTGCCAGCAGCCAACAGGGACAGAGCAATCAGCCCCAGCATTTT
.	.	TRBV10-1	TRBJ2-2	CAIKWGANANTGELFF	TGCGCCATTAAGTGGGGAGCCAACGCGAACACCGGGGAGCTGTTTTTT
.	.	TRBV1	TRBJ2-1	CTSSQVLYNEQFF	TGCACCAGCAGCCAAGTGCTCTACAATGAGCAGTTCTTC
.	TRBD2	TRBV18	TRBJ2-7	CASSSGTSGSYEQYF	TGTGCCAGCTCATCCGGGACTAGCGGCTCCTACGAGCAGTACTTC
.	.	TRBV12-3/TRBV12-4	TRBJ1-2	CASSFDSRGYTF	TGTGCCAGCAGTTTCGACAGTCGGGGCTACACCTTC